Listed here are 13 T cell receptor beta chains from one sample, sequenced in a study of cytomegalovirus exposure and HLA in healthy donors. Measured with immunoSEQ multiplex PCR; TCRdb has only the in-frame clones, and not every one. The sample includes about 190,000 clones, more than 80% seen only once; the top ten take 6% to 9%. Input material: PBMCs. Every receptor here comes from a man between 18 and 35 years old in good health and CMV-seropositive.

The chain joins TRBV5-1 to TRBJ2-1, with 13 bases identical to TRBD2. Trimming took 4 bases from V and 5 from J; bases not matched to a gene: 3. The CDR3 spans 15 residues. The germline V gene has CDR1 SGHRS and CDR2 YFSETQ. CDR3 protein: CASSPGLAGHNEQFF. The CDR3 bases are TGCGCCAGCAGCCCGGGACTAGCGGGACACAATGAGCAGTTCTTC.

This chain uses TRBV29-1 with TRBJ2-7; no clear D. Trimming removed 4 bases from V and 4 bases from J, with 8 bases in between. This CDR3 spans 11 amino acids. CDR1 is SQVTM, CDR2 ANQGSEA, per germline. In nucleotides, the CDR3 is TGCAGCGTTGCTTGGGCATACGAGCAGTACTTC. Amino acid sequence: CSVAWAYEQYF.

The chain links TRBV7-9 to TRBJ1-3; D call uncertain. The germline gives CDR1 SEHNR, CDR2 FQNEAQ (reference sequence). With 5 bases removed from V and 3 bases from J, the gap between germline ends came to 14 bases. The CDR3 covers 15 residues. CDR3 nucleotides: TGTGCCAGCAGCCCGGCGGAGCACCTTGGAAACACCATATATTTT. This encodes CASSPAEHLGNTIYF.

This clone was observed a single time. The chain uses TRBV5-1 and TRBJ2-7; 7 nucleotides agree with TRBD1. The CDR3 totals 14 residues. Germline CDR1 is SGHRS and CDR2 is YFSETQ. With 4 bases clipped from V and 3 bases from J, the junction kept 7 bases outside the gene matches. In DNA form, the CDR3 reads TGCGCCAGCAGCCCAGCCGGGACAGTCTACGAGCAGTACTTC. This codes for CASSPAGTVYEQYF.

The chain joins TRBV27 to TRBJ2-2; maybe TRBD2 (6 bases). V was shortened by 4 bases and J by 0 bases, with 18 bases between the two germline ends. CDR1 and CDR2 (germline): MNHEY, SMNVEV (reference sequence). This CDR3 spans 18 amino acids. DNA for the CDR3: TGTGCCAGCAGTTCCCTCTCGTCCTGGGGGGCGAACACCGGGGAGCTGTTTTTT. This translates into CASSSLSSWGANTGELFF.

The chain is built from TRBV19 and TRBJ1-5; D may be TRBD1 (6 bases). This CDR3 is built from 15 residues. V was clipped by 1 base and J by 6 bases, with 13 bases between them. Germline lookup yields CDR1 LNHDA and CDR2 SQIVND (reference sequence). CDR3 DNA sequence: TGTGCCAGTAGTATAGGGCCAGGGGATGGTCAGCCCCAGCATTTT. Its protein product is CASSIGPGDGQPQHF.

The chain carries TRBV27 and TRBJ2-7, with a tentative D call TRBD1 (6 bases). Germline assignment: CDR1 MNHEY and CDR2 SMNVEV (reference sequence). V lost 6 bases to trimming and J lost 2 bases, with 14 bases between them. The CDR3 has 14 residues. This CDR3 is CASSRWDTPYEQYF. CDR3 in DNA: TGTGCCAGCAGCCGCTGGGACACCCCCTACGAGCAGTACTTC.

This sequence joins TRBV19 and TRBJ2-5; the match to TRBD1 covers 7 bases. This CDR3 contains 15 residues. The junction had 6 bases not matched to a gene; V was cut back by 0 bases and J by 5 bases. Germline CDR1 reads LNHDA; CDR2 reads SQIVND (reference sequence). CDR3 loop: CASSIEGRGMETQYF. CDR3 coding DNA: TGTGCCAGTAGTATAGAAGGCAGGGGGATGGAGACCCAGTACTTC.

The chain combines TRBV6-4 with TRBJ2-3; D possibly corresponds to TRBD2 (6 bases). The CDR3 spans 17 residues. V was cut by 0 bases and J by 0 bases, with 13 bases left in between. Germline V gives CDR1 MRHNA, CDR2 SNTAGT. CDR3 protein: CASSDSPLATSTDTQYF. The CDR3 DNA sequence: TGTGCCAGCAGTGACTCCCCTCTAGCGACGAGCACAGATACGCAGTATTTT.

The CDR3 DNA reads as TGCGCCAGCATTCTAGCGGACCACAATGAGCAGTTCTTC. This sequence encodes CASILADHNEQFF. The V and J genes are TRBV4-1 and TRBJ2-1; TRBD2 aligns across 7 bases. This CDR3 is built from 13 residues. With V trimmed by 7 bases and J by 5 bases, 5 bases remained unmatched. Germline assignment: CDR1 MGHRA and CDR2 YSYEKL.

This clone occurred once. The CDR3 DNA reads as TGCAGCGTTACCCGGACAGGAGCCTACGAGCAGTACTTC. Translated: CSVTRTGAYEQYF. V and J are TRBV29-1 and TRBJ2-7, with 7 bases aligning to TRBD1. Germline CDR1 and CDR2: SQVTM and ANQGSEA. The J segment lost 2 bases and the V segment lost 5 bases, leaving 6 bases of the junction unmatched. The CDR3 contains 13 residues.

J is TRBJ2-5 and V is TRBV7-8, with 8 bases identical to TRBD1. CDR1 and CDR2 from the germline V gene are SGHVS and FQNEAQ. Trimming at V came to 1 base and at J to 2 bases, leaving 6 bases not matched to a gene. The CDR3 runs 16 residues. DNA for the CDR3: TGTGCCAGCAGCTTAGTCGCTGGACAGGGTCAAGAGACCCAGTACTTC. Translating gives CASSLVAGQGQETQYF. Combining the CDR3 with reference TRBV7-8 and TRBJ2-5 gives the whole variable domain GAGVSQSPRYKVAKRGQDVALRCDPISGHVSLFWYQQALGQGPEFLTYFQNEAQLDKSGLPSDRFFAERPEGSVSTLKIQRTQQEDSAVYLCASSLVAGQGQETQYFGPGTRLLVL.

Of note for this clone: The sample has other DNA sequences that encode this CDR3 too. The chain links TRBV5-1 to TRBJ2-7; D is possibly TRBD2 (6 bases). Between the trimmed V and J ends, which lost 3 bases and 2 bases, there was a span of 6 bases. This CDR3 has 12 amino acids. Per germline, CDR1 SGHRS and CDR2 YFSETQ. CDR3 loop: CASSSGAYEQYF. The CDR3 nucleotides read TGCGCCAGCAGCTCGGGAGCCTACGAGCAGTACTTC. Filled out from reference TRBV5-1 and TRBJ2-7, the complete variable domain reads KAGVTQTPRYLIKTRGQQVTLSCSPISGHRSVSWYQQTPGQGLQFLFEYFSETQRNKGNFPGRFSGRQFSNSRSEMNVSTLELGDSALYLCASSSGAYEQYFGPGTRLTVT.